This TCR beta chain was captured by sequencing in a study of T cell clonality in common variable immunodeficiency. As regards this clone: The read halts 3 residues ahead of the CDR3 end, with the missing end drawn from the germline J gene.

Looked up from germline, CDR1 is LNHDA and CDR2 is SQIVND (reference sequence). CDR3 length: 16 residues. TCRdb's copy holds only in-frame clones and misses some; the assay was immunoSEQ multiplex PCR. The data show around 34,000 clones, with none appearing a single time. Material: peripheral blood mononuclear cells. The chain carries TRBV19 and TRBJ2-4, with 10 positions matching TRBD1. The receptor comes from a person between 18 and 75 years old in good health. The sequenced CDR3 bases are TGTGCCAGTAGCCGGGACAGGGGCCCAGGGGGCTATGGT. Translation: CASSRDRGPGGYG. The full CDR3 protein reads CASSRDRGPGGYGQYF. Full variable domain (missing parts from reference TRBV19 and TRBJ2-4): DGGITQSPKYLFRKEGQNVTLSCEQNLNHDAMYWYRQDPGQGLRLIYYSQIVNDFQKGDIAEGYSVSREKKESFPLTVTSAQKNPTAFYLCASSRDRGPGGYGQYFGAGTRLSVL.